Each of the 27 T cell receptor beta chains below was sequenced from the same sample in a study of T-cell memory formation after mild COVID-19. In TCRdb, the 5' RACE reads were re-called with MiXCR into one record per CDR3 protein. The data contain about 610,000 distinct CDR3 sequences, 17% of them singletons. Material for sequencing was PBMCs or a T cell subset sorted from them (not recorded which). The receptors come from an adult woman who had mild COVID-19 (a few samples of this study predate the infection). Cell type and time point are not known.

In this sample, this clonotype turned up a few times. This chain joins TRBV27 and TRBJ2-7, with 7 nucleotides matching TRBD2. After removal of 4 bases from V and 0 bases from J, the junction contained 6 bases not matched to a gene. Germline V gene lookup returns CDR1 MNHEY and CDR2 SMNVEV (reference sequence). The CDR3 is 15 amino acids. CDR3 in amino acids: CASSYATSASYEQYF. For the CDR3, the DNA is TGTGCCAGCAGTTACGCCACTAGCGCCTCCTACGAGCAGTACTTC.

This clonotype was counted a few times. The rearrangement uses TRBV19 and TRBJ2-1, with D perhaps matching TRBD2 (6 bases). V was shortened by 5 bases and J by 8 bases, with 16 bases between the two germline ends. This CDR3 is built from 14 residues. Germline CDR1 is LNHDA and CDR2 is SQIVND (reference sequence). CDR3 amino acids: CASSPLEGSDEQFF. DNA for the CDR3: TGTGCCAGTAGTCCCTTGGAGGGGAGCGATGAGCAGTTCTTC.

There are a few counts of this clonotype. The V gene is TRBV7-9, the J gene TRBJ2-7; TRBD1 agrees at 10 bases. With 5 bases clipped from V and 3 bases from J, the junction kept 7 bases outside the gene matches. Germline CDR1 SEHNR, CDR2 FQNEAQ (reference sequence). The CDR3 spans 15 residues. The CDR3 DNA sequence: TGTGCCAGCAGCGCCTGGACAGGGGGGTTCTACGAGCAGTACTTC. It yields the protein CASSAWTGGFYEQYF. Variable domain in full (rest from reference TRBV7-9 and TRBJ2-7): DTGVSQNPRHKITKRGQNVTFRCDPISEHNRLYWYRQTLGQGPEFLTYFQNEAQLEKSRLLSDRFSAERPKGSFSTLEIQRTEQGDSAMYLCASSAWTGGFYEQYFGPGTRLTVT.

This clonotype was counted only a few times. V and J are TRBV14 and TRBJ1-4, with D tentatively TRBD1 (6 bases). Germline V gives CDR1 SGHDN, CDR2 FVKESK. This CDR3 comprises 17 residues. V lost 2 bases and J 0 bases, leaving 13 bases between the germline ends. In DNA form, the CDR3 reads TGTGCCAGCAGCCAAAACAGGGACTATGCAACTAATGAAAAACTGTTTTTT. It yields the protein CASSQNRDYATNEKLFF.

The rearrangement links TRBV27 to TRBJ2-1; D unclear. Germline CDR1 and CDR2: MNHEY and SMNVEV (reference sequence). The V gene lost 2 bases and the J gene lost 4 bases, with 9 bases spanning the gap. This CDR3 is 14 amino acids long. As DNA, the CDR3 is TGTGCCAGCAGTTTAAGAACAGAATACAATGAGCAGTTCTTC. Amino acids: CASSLRTEYNEQFF.

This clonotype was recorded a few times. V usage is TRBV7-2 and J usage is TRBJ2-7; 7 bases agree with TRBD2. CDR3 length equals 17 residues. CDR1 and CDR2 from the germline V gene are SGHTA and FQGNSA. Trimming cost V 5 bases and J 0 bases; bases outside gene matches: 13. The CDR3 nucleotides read TGTGCCAGCAGCCTCAGTCGAAGCGGGACTGTCTCCTACGAGCAGTACTTC. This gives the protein CASSLSRSGTVSYEQYF. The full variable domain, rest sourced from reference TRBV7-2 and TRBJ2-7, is GAGVSQSPSNKVTEKGKDVELRCDPISGHTALYWYRQSLGQGLEFLIYFQGNSAPDKSGLPSDRFSAERTGGSVSTLTIQRTQQEDSAVYLCASSLSRSGTVSYEQYFGPGTRLTVT.

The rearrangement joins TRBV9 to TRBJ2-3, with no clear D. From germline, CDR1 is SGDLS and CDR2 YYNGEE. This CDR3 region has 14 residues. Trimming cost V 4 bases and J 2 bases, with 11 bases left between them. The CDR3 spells CASSYSAFTDTQYF. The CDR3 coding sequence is TGTGCCAGCAGCTATTCGGCGTTCACAGATACGCAGTATTTT.

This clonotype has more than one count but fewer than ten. The CDR3 sequence: CASSSGGCFKTQYF. The CDR3 bases are TGCGCCAGCAGCAGCGGGGGCTGTTTTAAGACCCAGTACTTC. The chain recombines TRBV4-3 with TRBJ2-5; 8 bases are a match to TRBD2. This CDR3 has 14 amino acids. The germline V gene encodes CDR1 LGHNA and CDR2 YSLEER. Trimming at V came to 5 bases and at J to 6 bases, leaving 8 bases not matched to a gene.

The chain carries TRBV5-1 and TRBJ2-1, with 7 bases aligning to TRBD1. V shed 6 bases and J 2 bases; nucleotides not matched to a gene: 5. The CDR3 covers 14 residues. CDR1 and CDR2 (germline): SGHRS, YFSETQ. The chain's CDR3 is CASTVDRAYNEQFF. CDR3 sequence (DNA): TGCGCCAGCACTGTCGACAGGGCCTACAATGAGCAGTTCTTC.

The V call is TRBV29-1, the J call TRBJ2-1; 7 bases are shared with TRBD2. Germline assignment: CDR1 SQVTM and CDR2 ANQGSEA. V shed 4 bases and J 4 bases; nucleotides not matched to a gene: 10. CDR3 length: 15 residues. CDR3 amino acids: CSVGGGRVLYNEQFF. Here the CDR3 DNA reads TGCAGCGTTGGGGGGGGACGCGTTCTTTACAATGAGCAGTTCTTC.

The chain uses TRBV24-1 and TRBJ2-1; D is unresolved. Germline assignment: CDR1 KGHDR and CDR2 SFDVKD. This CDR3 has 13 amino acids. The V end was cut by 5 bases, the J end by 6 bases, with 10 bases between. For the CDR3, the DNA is TGTGCCACCAGTGGGAGCCGGCGCAATGAGCAGTTCTTC. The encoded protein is CATSGSRRNEQFF.

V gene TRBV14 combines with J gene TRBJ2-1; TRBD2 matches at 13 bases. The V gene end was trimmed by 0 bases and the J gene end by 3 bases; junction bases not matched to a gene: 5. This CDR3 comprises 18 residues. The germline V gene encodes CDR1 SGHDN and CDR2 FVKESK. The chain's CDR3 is CASSQERLAGGYYNEQFF. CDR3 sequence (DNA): TGTGCCAGCAGCCAAGAAAGACTAGCGGGAGGCTACTACAATGAGCAGTTCTTC.

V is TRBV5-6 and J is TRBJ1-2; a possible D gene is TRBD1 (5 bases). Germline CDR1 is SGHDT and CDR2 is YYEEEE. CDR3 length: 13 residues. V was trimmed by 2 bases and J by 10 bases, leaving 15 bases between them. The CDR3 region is CASSFDPGGYYTF. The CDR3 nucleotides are TGTGCCAGCAGCTTTGACCCCGGGGGGTACTACACCTTC.

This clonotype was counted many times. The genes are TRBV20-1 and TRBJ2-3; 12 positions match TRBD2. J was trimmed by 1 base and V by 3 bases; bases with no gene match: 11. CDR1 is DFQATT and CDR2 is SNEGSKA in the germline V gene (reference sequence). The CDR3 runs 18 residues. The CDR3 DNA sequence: TGCAGTGCTAGTACTGGACTAGCGGGACTTGGTGGCACAGATACGCAGTATTTT. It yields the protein CSASTGLAGLGGTDTQYF.

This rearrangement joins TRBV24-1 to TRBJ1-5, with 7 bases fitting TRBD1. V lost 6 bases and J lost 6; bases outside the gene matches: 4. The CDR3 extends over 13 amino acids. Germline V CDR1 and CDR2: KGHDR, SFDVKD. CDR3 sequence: CATSRGGAQPQHF. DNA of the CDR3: TGTGCCACCAGTCGAGGGGGCGCTCAGCCCCAGCATTTT.

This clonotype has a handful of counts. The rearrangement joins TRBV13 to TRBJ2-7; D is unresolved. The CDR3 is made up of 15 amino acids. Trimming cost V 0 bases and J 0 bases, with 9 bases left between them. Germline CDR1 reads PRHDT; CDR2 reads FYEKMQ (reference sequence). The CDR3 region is CASSLGLKSSYEQYF. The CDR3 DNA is TGTGCCAGCAGCTTAGGCCTCAAGAGCTCCTACGAGCAGTACTTC. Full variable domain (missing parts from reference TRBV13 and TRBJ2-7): AAGVIQSPRHLIKEKRETATLKCYPIPRHDTVYWYQQGPGQDPQFLISFYEKMQSDKGSIPDRFSAQQFSDYHSELNMSSLELGDSALYFCASSLGLKSSYEQYFGPGTRLTVT.

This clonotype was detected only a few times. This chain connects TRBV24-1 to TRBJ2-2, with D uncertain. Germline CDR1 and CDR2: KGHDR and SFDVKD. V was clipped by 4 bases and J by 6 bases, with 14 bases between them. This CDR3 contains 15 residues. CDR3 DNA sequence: TGTGCCACCAGTGACCTGCCTAATGGGGCCGGGGAGCTGTTTTTT. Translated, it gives CATSDLPNGAGELFF.

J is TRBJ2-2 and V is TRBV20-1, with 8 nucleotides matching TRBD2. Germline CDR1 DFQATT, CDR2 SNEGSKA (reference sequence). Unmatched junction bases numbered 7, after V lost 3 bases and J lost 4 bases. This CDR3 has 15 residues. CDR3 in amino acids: CSARMESGSTGELFF. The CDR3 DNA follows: TGCAGTGCTAGGATGGAGAGCGGGAGCACCGGGGAGCTGTTTTTT.

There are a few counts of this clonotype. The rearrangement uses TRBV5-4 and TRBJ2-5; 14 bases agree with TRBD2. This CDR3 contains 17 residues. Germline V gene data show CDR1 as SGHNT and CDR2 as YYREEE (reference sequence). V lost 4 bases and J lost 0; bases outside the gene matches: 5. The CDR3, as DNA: TGTGCCAGCAGCAAGGGGACTAGCGGGGGAAACCAAGAGACCCAGTACTTC. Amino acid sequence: CASSKGTSGGNQETQYF. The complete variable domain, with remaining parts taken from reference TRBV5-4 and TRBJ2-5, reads ETGVTQSPTHLIKTRGQQVTLRCSSQSGHNTVSWYQQALGQGPQFIFQYYREEENGRGNFPPRFSGLQFPNYSSELNVNALELDDSALYLCASSKGTSGGNQETQYFGPGTRLLVL.

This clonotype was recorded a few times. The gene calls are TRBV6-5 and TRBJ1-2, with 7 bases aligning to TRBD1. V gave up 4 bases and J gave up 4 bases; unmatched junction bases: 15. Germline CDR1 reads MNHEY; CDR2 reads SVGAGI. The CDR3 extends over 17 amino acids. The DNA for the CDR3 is TGTGCCAGCAGTTGGCGGACCCCAGGGGGTGGTAGCTATGGCTACACCTTC. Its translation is CASSWRTPGGGSYGYTF.

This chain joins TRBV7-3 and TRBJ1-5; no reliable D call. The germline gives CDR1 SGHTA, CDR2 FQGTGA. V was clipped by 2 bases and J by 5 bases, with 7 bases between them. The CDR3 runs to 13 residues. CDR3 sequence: CASSLGRYQPQHF. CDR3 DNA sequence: TGTGCCAGCAGCTTAGGCAGATATCAGCCCCAGCATTTT.

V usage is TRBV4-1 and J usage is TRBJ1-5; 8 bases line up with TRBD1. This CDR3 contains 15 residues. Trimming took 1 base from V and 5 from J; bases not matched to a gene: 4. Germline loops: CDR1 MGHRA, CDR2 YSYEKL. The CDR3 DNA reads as TGCGCCAGCAGCCAAGCGGACAGGGACGATCAGCCCCAGCATTTT. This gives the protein CASSQADRDDQPQHF.

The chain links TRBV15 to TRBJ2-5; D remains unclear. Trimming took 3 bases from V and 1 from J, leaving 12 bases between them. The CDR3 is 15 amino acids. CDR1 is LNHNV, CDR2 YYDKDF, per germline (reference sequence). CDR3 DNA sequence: TGTGCCACCAGCAGGGAGAACAGACCCCAAGAGACCCAGTACTTC. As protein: CATSRENRPQETQYF.

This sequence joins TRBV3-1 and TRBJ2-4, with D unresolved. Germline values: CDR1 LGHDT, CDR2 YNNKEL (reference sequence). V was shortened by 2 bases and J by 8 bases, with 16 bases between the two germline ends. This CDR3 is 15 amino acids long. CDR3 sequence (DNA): TGTGCCAGCAGCCAAAAGACACCCTTTAAGGACATTCAGTACTTC. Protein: CASSQKTPFKDIQYF.

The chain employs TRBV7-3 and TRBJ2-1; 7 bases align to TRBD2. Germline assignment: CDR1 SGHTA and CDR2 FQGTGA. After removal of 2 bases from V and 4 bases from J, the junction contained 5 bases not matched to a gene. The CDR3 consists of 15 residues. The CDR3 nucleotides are TGTGCCAGCAGCTTATATGCGGGAGAGTACAATGAGCAGTTCTTC. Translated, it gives CASSLYAGEYNEQFF.

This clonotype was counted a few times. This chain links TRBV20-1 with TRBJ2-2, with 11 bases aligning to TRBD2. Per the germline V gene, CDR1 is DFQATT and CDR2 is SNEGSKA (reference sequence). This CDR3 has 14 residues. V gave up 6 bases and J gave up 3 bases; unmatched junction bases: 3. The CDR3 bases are TGCAGTGCGAAGGGACTAGCGGACACCGGGGAGCTGTTTTTT. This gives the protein CSAKGLADTGELFF.

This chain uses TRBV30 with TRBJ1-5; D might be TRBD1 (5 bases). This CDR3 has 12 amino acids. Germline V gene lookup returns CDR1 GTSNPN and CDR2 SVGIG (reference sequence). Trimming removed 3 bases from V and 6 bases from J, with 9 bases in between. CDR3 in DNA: TGTGCCTGGAGGGAAGGGGTTCAGCCCCAGCATTTT. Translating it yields CAWREGVQPQHF.